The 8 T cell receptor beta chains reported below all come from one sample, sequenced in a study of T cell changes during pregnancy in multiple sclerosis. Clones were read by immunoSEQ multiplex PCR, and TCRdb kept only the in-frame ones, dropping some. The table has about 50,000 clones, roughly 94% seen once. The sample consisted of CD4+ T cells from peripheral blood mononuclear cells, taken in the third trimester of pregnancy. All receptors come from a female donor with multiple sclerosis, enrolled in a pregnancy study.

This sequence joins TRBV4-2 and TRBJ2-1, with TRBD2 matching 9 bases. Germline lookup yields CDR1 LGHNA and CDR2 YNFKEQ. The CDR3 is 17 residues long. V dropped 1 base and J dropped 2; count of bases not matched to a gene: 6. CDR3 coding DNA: TGTGCCAGCAGCCAAGCGCGACTAGCGGCGGCCTACAATGAGCAGTTCTTC. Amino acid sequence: CASSQARLAAAYNEQFF.

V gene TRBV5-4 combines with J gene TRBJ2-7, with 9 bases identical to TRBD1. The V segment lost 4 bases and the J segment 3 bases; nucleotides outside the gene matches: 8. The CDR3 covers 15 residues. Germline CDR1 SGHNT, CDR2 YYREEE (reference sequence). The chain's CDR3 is CASSPTRDRVYEQYF. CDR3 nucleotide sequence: TGTGCCAGCAGCCCGACGCGGGACAGGGTCTACGAGCAGTACTTC.

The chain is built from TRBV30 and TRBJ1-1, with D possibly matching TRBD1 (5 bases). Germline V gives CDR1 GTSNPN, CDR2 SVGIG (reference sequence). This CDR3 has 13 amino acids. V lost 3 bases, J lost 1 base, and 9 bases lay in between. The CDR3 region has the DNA TGTGCCTGGAGACGGGGGTGGAACACTGAAGCTTTCTTT. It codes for CAWRRGWNTEAFF.

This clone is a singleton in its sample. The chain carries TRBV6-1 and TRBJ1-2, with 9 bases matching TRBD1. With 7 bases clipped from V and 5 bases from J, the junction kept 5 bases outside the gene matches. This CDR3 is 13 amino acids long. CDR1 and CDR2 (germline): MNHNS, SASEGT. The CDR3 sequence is CASTPGQGYGYTF. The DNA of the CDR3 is TGTGCCAGCACACCGGGACAGGGTTATGGCTACACCTTC.

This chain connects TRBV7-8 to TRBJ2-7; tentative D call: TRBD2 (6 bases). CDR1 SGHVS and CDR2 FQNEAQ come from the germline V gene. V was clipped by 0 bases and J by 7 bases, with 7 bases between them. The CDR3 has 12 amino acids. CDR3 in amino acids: CASSLAAGEQYF. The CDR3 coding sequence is TGTGCCAGCAGCTTAGCGGCGGGGGAGCAGTACTTC.

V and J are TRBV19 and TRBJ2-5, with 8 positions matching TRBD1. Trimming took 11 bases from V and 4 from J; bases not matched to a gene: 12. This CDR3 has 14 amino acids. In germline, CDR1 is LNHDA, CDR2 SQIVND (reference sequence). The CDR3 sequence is CASRVAGGVETQYF. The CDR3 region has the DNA TGTGCCTCACGAGTCGCAGGGGGCGTAGAGACCCAGTACTTC.

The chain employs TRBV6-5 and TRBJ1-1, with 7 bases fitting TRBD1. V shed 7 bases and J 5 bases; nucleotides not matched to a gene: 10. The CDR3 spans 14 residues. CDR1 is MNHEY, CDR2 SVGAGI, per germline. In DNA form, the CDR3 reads TGTGCCAGCATATTGAGGGGGCGACGGACTGAAGCTTTCTTT. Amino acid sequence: CASILRGRRTEAFF.

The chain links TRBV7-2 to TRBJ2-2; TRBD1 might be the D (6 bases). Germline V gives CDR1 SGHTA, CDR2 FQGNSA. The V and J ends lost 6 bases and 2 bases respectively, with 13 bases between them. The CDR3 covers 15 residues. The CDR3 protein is CASRTPGVNTGELFF. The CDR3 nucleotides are TGTGCCAGCAGGACTCCAGGGGTCAACACCGGGGAGCTGTTTTTT. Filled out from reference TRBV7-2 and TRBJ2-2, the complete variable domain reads GAGVSQSPSNKVTEKGKDVELRCDPISGHTALYWYRQSLGQGLEFLIYFQGNSAPDKSGLPSDRFSAERTGGSVSTLTIQRTQQEDSAVYLCASRTPGVNTGELFFGEGSRLTVL.